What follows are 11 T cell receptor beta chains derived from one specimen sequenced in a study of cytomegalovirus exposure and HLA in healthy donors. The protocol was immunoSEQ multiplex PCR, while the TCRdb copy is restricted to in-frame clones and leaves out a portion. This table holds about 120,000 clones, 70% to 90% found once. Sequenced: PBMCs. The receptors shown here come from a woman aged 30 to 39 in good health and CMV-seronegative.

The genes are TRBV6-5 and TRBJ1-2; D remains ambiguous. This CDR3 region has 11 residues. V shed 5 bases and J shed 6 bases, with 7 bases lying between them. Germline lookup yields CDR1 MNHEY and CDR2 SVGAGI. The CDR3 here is CASSTRDGYTF. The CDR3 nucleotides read TGTGCCAGCAGTACCCGGGATGGCTACACCTTC.

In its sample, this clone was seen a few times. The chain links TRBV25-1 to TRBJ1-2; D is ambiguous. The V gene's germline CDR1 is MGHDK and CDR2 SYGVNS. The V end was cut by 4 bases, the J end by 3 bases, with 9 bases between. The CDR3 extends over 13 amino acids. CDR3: CASSGGGYYGYTF. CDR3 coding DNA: TGTGCCAGCAGTGGAGGAGGGTACTATGGCTACACCTTC.

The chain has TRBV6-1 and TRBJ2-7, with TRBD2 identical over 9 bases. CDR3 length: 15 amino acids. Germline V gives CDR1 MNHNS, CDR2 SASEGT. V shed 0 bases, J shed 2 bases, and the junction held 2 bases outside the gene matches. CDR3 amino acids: CASSEASGGTYEQYF. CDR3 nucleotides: TGTGCCAGCAGTGAAGCTAGCGGGGGAACCTACGAGCAGTACTTC.

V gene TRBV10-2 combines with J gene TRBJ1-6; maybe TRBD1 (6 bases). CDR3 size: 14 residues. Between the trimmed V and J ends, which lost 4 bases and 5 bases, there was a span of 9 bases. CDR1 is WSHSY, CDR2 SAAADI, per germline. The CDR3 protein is CASSAGANNSPLHF. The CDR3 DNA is TGCGCCAGCAGTGCAGGGGCGAATAATTCACCCCTCCACTTT.

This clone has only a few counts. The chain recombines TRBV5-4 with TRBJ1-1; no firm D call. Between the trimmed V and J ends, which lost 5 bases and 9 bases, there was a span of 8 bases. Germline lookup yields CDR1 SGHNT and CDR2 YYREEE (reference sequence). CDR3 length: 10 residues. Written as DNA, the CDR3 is TGTGCCAGCAGGGAGTCCCAAGCTTTCTTT. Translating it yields CASRESQAFF.

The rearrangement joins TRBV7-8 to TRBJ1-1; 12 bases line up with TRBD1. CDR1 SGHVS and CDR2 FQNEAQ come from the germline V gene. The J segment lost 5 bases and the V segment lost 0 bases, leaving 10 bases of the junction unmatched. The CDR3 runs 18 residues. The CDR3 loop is CASSLAGQGASGRTEAFF. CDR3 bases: TGTGCCAGCAGCTTAGCGGGACAGGGGGCATCGGGTCGGACTGAAGCTTTCTTT.

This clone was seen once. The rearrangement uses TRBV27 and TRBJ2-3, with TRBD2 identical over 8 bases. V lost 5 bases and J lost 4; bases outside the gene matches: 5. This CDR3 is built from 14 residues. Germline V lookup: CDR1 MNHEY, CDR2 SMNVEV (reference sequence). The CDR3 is CASSPGLASDTQYF. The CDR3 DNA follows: TGTGCCAGCAGTCCCGGACTAGCCTCAGATACGCAGTATTTT.

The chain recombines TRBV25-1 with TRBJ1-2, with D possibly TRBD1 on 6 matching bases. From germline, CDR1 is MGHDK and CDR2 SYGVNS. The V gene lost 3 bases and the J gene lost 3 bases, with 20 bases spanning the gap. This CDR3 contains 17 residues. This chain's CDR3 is CASSDPIGRGQHYGYTF. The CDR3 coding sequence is TGTGCCAGCAGTGATCCCATCGGGCGGGGGCAGCACTATGGCTACACCTTC.

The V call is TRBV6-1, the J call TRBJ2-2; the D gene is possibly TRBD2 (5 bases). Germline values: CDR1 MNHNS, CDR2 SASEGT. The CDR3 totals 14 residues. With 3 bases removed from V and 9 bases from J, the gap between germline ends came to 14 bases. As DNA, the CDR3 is TGTGCCAGCAGTGATCGTACTAGAGGCAGGGAGCTGTTTTTT. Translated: CASSDRTRGRELFF.

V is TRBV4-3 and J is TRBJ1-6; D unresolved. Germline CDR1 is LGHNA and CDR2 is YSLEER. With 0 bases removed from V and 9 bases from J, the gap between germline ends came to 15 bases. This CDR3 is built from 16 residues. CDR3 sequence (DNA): TGCGCCAGCAGCCAAGATTCCACGGCCCGGGGTTCACCCCTCCACTTT. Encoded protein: CASSQDSTARGSPLHF.

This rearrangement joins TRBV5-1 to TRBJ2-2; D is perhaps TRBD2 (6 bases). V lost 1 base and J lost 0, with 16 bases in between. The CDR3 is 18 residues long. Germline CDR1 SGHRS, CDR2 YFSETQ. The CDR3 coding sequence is TGCGCCAGCAGCTTGATGGTCGTGGGCGGGGCGAACACCGGGGAGCTGTTTTTT. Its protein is CASSLMVVGGANTGELFF.